These T cell receptor beta chains were read from a single sample in a study of cytomegalovirus exposure and HLA in healthy donors. The repertoire was sequenced with immunoSEQ multiplex PCR; TCRdb's copy has only in-frame clones and lacks some. The sample includes about 150,000 clones, around 72% of them seen just once. The sample taken for sequencing was PBMCs. These receptor sequences come from a man in his forties in good health and CMV-seronegative. CDR3s include the opening cysteine and the closing phenylalanine or tryptophan. Fields, in order: clone size, CDR3 length, V gene, J gene, D gene, CDR3 protein, CDR3 DNA. D genes are given only for firm matches. Part of the rows lack a size; the others show once, few, many or a class for expanded clones.

.	14	TRBV11-3	TRBJ2-7	.	CASSPRDNSYEQYF	TGTGCCAGCAGCCCCCGGGACAACTCCTACGAGCAGTACTTC
.	14	TRBV7-8	TRBJ2-3	.	CASSLAGVPDTQYF	TGTGCCAGCAGCTTAGCGGGAGTGCCAGATACGCAGTATTTT
few	14	TRBV21-1	TRBJ2-2	.	CASSGSEHTGELFF	TGTGCCAGCAGCGGCTCGGAGCACACCGGGGAGCTGTTTTTT
few	14	TRBV30	TRBJ1-1	.	CAWRIDRMYTEAFF	TGTGCCTGGAGAATCGACAGGATGTACACTGAAGCTTTCTTT
.	15	TRBV9	TRBJ1-6	TRBD1	CASTPSGTAISPLHF	TGTGCCAGCACCCCCTCGGGGACAGCGATATCACCCCTCCACTTT
once	16	TRBV19	TRBJ1-1	TRBD1	CASSRSLGQGDTEAFF	TGTGCCAGTAGCCGCTCCCTGGGGCAGGGGGACACTGAAGCTTTCTTT
.	14	TRBV7-6	TRBJ1-1	.	CASSLAEEGTEAFF	TGTGCCAGCAGCTTAGCCGAGGAGGGCACTGAAGCTTTCTTT
.	13	TRBV4-3	TRBJ1-6	.	CASSGDRYSPLNF	TGCGCCAGCAGCGGCGACAGGTATTCACCCCTCAACTTT
.	13	TRBV6-5	TRBJ1-1	.	CASSSVTGTEAFF	TGTGCCAGCAGTTCCGTTACAGGCACTGAAGCTTTCTTT
.	15	TRBV5-1	TRBJ2-1	TRBD1	CASSLATQGNNEQFF	TGCGCCAGCAGCTTGGCCACACAGGGGAACAATGAGCAGTTCTTC
.	13	TRBV7-2	TRBJ2-7	.	CASSGSDSYEQYF	TGTGCCAGCAGCGGCTCCGACAGCTACGAGCAGTACTTC
.	15	TRBV4-1	TRBJ2-5	TRBD2	CASSQVLAAQETQYF	TGCGCCAGCAGCCAGGTACTAGCGGCCCAAGAGACCCAGTACTTC
few	17	TRBV5-1	TRBJ2-7	TRBD2	CASSLYPSGSFSYEQYF	TGCGCCAGCAGCTTGTATCCTAGCGGGAGTTTCTCCTACGAGCAGTACTTC
.	17	TRBV19	TRBJ2-2	.	CASSPDSPLVNTGELFF	TGTGCCAGTAGTCCGGACAGCCCTTTAGTCAACACCGGGGAGCTGTTTTTT
.	13	TRBV7-9	TRBJ2-3	.	CASSLGMRDSLYF	TGTGCCAGCAGCTTAGGAATGCGGGACAGCCTTTATTTT
.	12	TRBV15	TRBJ2-7	.	CATSRGRAEQYF	TGTGCCACCAGCAGAGGGAGGGCCGAGCAGTACTTC
few	14	TRBV5-1	TRBJ1-1	.	CASSFQALNTEAFF	TGCGCCAGCAGCTTCCAGGCGCTCAACACTGAAGCTTTCTTT
.	15	TRBV6-1	TRBJ1-2	.	CASSAYESRGYGYTF	TGTGCCAGCAGTGCGTATGAATCACGAGGGTATGGCTACACCTTC
.	14	TRBV4-2	TRBJ2-3	TRBD1	CASSRGRGTDTQYF	TGTGCCAGCAGCAGGGGGCGGGGCACAGATACGCAGTATTTT
few	12	TRBV5-4	TRBJ1-1	.	CASSYMNTEAFF	TGTGCCAGCAGTTACATGAACACTGAAGCTTTCTTT
.	13	TRBV18	TRBJ2-7	TRBD2	CASSSLAGHEQYF	TGTGCCAGCTCGTCCTTAGCGGGACACGAGCAGTACTTC
.	15	TRBV4-3	TRBJ2-7	TRBD2	CASSEGSGSIYEQYF	TGCGCCAGCAGCGAGGGTAGCGGGAGTATTTACGAGCAGTACTTC
few	14	TRBV2	TRBJ2-2	.	CASGWGGAPGELFF	TGTGCCAGCGGTTGGGGGGGGGCACCCGGGGAGCTGTTTTTT
.	16	TRBV29-1	TRBJ2-7	TRBD2	CSVEGVGLAGVYEQYF	TGCAGCGTTGAAGGTGTGGGACTAGCGGGAGTCTACGAGCAGTACTTC
.	16	TRBV28	TRBJ2-7	TRBD1	CASSSTGGTRTYEQYF	TGTGCCAGCAGTTCCACAGGGGGAACGCGGACATACGAGCAGTACTTC
.	14	TRBV19	TRBJ2-1	.	CASSRGGAGYEQFF	TGTGCCAGTAGCCGTGGGGGCGCGGGCTATGAGCAGTTCTTC
.	17	TRBV2	TRBJ2-1	.	CASIQGSNRVIVNEQFF	TGTGCCAGCATTCAGGGGTCTAACAGGGTGATTGTGAATGAGCAGTTCTTC
once	15	TRBV12-5	TRBJ1-5	TRBD1	CASGHRQGTDQPQNF	TGTGCTAGTGGTCATAGACAGGGGACGGATCAGCCCCAGAATTTT
.	12	TRBV30	TRBJ1-1	.	CAWSGGNTEAFF	TGTGCCTGGAGTGGAGGAAACACTGAAGCTTTCTTT
.	13	TRBV6-5	TRBJ2-1	.	CASSRLRGSEQFF	TGTGCCAGCAGTCGTCTTCGGGGTAGTGAGCAGTTCTTC
.	12	TRBV10-3	TRBJ1-1	.	CATQGPLAEAFF	TGTGCCACACAGGGACCGTTGGCTGAAGCTTTCTTT
.	14	TRBV30	TRBJ2-7	TRBD1	CAWSPRTGGREQYF	TGTGCCTGGAGCCCCCGGACAGGGGGTCGCGAGCAGTACTTC
.	17	TRBV4-3	TRBJ2-1	TRBD2	CASSQGVGGLGNNEQFF	TGCGCCAGCAGCCAAGGCGTCGGGGGGTTAGGAAACAATGAGCAGTTCTTC
.	14	TRBV5-8	TRBJ1-5	.	CASSSRGGNQPQHF	TGTGCCAGCAGCTCACGGGGGGGCAATCAGCCCCAGCATTTT
.	15	TRBV5-1	TRBJ2-3	TRBD2	CASSLAPAGIDTQYF	TGCGCCAGCAGCTTGGCCCCAGCGGGGATAGATACGCAGTATTTT
few	13	TRBV13	TRBJ2-7	.	CASSRPDFHEQYF	TGTGCCAGCAGCCGACCGGACTTCCACGAGCAGTACTTC
.	16	TRBV10-1	TRBJ2-5	.	CASSQGAGADQETQYF	TGCGCCAGCAGCCAAGGGGCAGGGGCTGACCAAGAGACCCAGTACTTC
.	13	TRBV9	TRBJ1-1	.	CASSVGAVAEAFF	TGTGCCAGCAGCGTAGGGGCAGTAGCTGAAGCTTTCTTT
.	15	TRBV10-1	TRBJ2-7	.	CASSEFGGRGNEQYF	TGCGCCAGCAGTGAGTTCGGGGGACGGGGGAACGAGCAGTACTTC
.	12	TRBV6-1	TRBJ1-1	.	CASTPGNTEAFF	TGTGCCAGCACCCCGGGGAACACTGAAGCTTTCTTT
.	14	TRBV5-1	TRBJ2-2	TRBD2	CASSLAGGAGELFF	TGCGCCAGCAGCTTGGCGGGGGGAGCCGGGGAGCTGTTTTTT
few	19	TRBV19	TRBJ1-5	TRBD1	CASSIIYFRDRGHNQPQHF	TGTGCCAGTAGTATAATATACTTCCGGGACAGGGGTCACAATCAGCCCCAGCATTTT
few	14	TRBV25-1	TRBJ2-3	TRBD2	CATELSGSTDTQYF	TGTGCCACCGAACTTAGCGGGAGCACAGATACGCAGTATTTT
.	19	TRBV5-1	TRBJ1-4	.	CASSLAAGKGRYANEKLFF	TGCGCCAGCAGCTTGGCGGCGGGAAAAGGACGGTACGCTAATGAAAAACTGTTTTTT
.	13	TRBV5-1	TRBJ2-7	TRBD2	CASVGAGIYEQYF	TGCGCCAGCGTCGGAGCGGGGATCTACGAGCAGTACTTC
.	13	TRBV29-1	TRBJ2-5	.	CSVEFWAMETQYF	TGCAGCGTTGAATTTTGGGCGATGGAGACCCAGTACTTC